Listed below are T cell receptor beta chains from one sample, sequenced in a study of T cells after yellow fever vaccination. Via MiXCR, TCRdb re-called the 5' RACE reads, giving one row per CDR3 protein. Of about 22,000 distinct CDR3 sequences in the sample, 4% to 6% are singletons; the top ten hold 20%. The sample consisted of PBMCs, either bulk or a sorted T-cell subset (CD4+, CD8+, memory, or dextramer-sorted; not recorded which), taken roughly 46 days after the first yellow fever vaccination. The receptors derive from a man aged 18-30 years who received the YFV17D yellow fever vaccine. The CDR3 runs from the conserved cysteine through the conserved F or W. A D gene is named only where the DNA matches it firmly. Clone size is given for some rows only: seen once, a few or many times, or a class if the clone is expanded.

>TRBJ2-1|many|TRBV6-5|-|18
TGTGCCAGCAGCCTCGAACCCCCCGGGGAGCCGGGATACAATGAGCAGTTCTTC
CASSLEPPGEPGYNEQFF
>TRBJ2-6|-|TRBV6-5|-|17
TGTGCCAGCGAGGGGCGGGGAAGGGGCTCTGGGGCCAACGTCCTGACTTTC
CASEGRGRGSGANVLTF
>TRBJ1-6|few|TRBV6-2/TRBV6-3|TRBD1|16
TGTGCCAGCAGTTCAAGGTCCGGGACAGGGAATTCACCCCTCCACTTT
CASSSRSGTGNSPLHF
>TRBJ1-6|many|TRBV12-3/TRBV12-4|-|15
TGTGCCAGCAGTTTAGGGTATCAAAATAATTCACCCCTCCACTTT
CASSLGYQNNSPLHF
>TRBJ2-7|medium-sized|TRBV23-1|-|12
TGCGCCAGCAGTCAATCAGGGTACGAGCAGTACTTC
CASSQSGYEQYF
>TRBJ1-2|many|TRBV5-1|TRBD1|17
TGCGCCAGCAGCCCATGGACAGGGACACAATCTAACTATGGCTACACCTTC
CASSPWTGTQSNYGYTF
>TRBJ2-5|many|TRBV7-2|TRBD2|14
TGTGCCAGCAGCTCCGGGGGGGCCCCAGAGACCCAGTACTTC
CASSSGGAPETQYF
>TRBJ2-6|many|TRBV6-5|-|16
TGTGCCAGCCATACCGGCGGGGTCTCTGGGGCCAACGTCCTGACTTTC
CASHTGGVSGANVLTF
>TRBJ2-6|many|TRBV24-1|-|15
TGTGCCACCAGTGACGCGAGCTCTGGGGCCAACGTCCTGACTTTC
CATSDASSGANVLTF
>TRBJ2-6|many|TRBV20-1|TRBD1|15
TGCAGTGCCGGACAGGGGATCGTGGGGGCCAACGTCCTGACTTTC
CSAGQGIVGANVLTF
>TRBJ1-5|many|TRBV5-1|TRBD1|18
TGCGCCAGCAGCTTGTTCCCGGGACAGGGGCCTCCACGTCAGCCCCAGCATTTT
CASSLFPGQGPPRQPQHF
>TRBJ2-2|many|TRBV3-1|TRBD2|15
TGTGCCAGCAGCCACGGGACTAGCAACACCGGGGAGCTGTTTTTT
CASSHGTSNTGELFF
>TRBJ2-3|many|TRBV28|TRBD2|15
TGTGCCAGCAGTCTAGCGGGGGCCAACACAGATACGCAGTATTTT
CASSLAGANTDTQYF
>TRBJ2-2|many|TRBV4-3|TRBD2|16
TGCGCCAGCAGCCAAGGGCGGGGGGTCTACACCGGGGAGCTGTTTTTT
CASSQGRGVYTGELFF
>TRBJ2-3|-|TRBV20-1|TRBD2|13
TGCAGTGCTAAATCTAGCGGGGCGGATACGCAGTATTTT
CSAKSSGADTQYF
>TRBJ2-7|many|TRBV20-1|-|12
TGCAGTGCTAAGGGCAGGGTAGACGAGCAGTACTTC
CSAKGRVDEQYF
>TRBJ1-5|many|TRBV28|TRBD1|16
TGTGCCAGCAGTTCCCTCCGACAGGGTAGCAATCAGCCCCAGCATTTT
CASSSLRQGSNQPQHF
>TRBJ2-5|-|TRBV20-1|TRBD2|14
TGCAGTGCTAGGGCTAGCGGGGAACAAGAGACCCAGTACTTC
CSARASGEQETQYF
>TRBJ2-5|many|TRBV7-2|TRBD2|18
TGTGCCAGCAGCTTGGCCCTAGCGGGGGGGCCTAGGGGAGAGACCCAGTACTTC
CASSLALAGGPRGETQYF
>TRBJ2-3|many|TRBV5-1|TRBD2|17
TGCGCCAGCAGCTCCGGACTAGCGGGGGCCCCGGTAGATACGCAGTATTTT
CASSSGLAGAPVDTQYF
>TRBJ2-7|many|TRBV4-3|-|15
TGCGCCAGCAGCCACCTCAGGGGACCGCCATACGAGCAGTACTTC
CASSHLRGPPYEQYF
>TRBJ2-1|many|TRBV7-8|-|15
TGTGCCAGCAGCTTAGAGCGCCGGGACACGAATGAGCAGTTCTTC
CASSLERRDTNEQFF
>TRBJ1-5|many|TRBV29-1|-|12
TGCAGCGTTGCGGACTTCCATCAGCCCCAGCATTTT
CSVADFHQPQHF
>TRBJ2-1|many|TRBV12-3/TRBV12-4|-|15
TGTGCCAGCAGCCGCCACGGTGTGGGCCGTCTCGGGCAGTTCTTC
CASSRHGVGRLGQFF
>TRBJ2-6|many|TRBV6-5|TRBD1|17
TGTGCCAGCAGTTACCCCCCAGGGGGCGCCGGGGCCAACGTCCTGACTTTC
CASSYPPGGAGANVLTF
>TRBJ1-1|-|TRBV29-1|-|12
TGCAGCGGAATACTGGCAGGGTCTGAAGCTTTCTTT
CSGILAGSEAFF
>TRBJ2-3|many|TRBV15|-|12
TGTGCCACCAGCAGAGACACAGATACGCAGTATTTT
CATSRDTDTQYF
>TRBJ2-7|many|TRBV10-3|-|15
TGTGCCATCAGTGAGCCGGAAAGGACTGGGTACGAGCAGTACTTC
CAISEPERTGYEQYF
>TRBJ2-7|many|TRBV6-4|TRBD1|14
TGTGCCAGCAGTCCCGGGACAGGATCTTACGAGCAGTACTTC
CASSPGTGSYEQYF
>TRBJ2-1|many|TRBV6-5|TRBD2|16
TGTGCCAGCAGTTCGTTGGGGGGGGTGGTGGGGAATGAGCAGTTCTTC
CASSSLGGVVGNEQFF
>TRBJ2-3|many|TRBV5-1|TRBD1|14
TGCGCCAGCAGCGCAGGGACAGGCACAGATACGCAGTATTTT
CASSAGTGTDTQYF
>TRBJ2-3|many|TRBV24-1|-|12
TGTGCCACCAATCGGGGAGCAGATACGCAGTATTTT
CATNRGADTQYF
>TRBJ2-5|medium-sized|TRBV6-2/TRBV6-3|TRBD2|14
TGTGCCAGCAGTTACGAGGGAGGGGTAGAGACCCAGTACTTC
CASSYEGGVETQYF
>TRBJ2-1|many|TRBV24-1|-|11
TGTGCCACCAGTGATCACGATGAGCAGTTCTTC
CATSDHDEQFF
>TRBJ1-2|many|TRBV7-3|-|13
TGTGCCAGCAGCCCCCATCAGGGTTCTGGCTACACCTTC
CASSPHQGSGYTF
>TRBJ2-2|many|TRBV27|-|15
TGTGCCAGCAGTTTTCCCGGATCCTTCACCGGGGAGCTGTTTTTT
CASSFPGSFTGELFF
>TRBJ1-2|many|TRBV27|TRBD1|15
TGTGCCAGCAGTTTATATGATGGGACAGGGGAAGGCTACACCTTC
CASSLYDGTGEGYTF
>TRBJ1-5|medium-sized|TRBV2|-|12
TGTGCCAGCAAACTGTACAATCAGCCCCAGCATTTT
CASKLYNQPQHF
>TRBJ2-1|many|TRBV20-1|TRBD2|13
TGCAGTGCTGGACTAGCGGGGGGACTAGAGCAGTTCTTC
CSAGLAGGLEQFF
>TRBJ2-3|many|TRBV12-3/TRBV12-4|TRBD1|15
TGTGCCAGCAGACTTTCGACAGGGAGCACAGATACGCAGTATTTT
CASRLSTGSTDTQYF
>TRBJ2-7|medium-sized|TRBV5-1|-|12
TGCGCCAGTTCCCTCGGGGGTTACGAGCAGTACTTC
CASSLGGYEQYF
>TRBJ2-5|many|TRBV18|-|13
TGTGCCAGCTCTAGCGCCTACCAAGAGACCCAGTACTTC
CASSSAYQETQYF
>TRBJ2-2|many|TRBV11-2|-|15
TGTGCCAGCAGTCCCTCCACAGCTTTCACCGGGGAGCTGTTTTTT
CASSPSTAFTGELFF